Below, 32 T cell receptor beta chains from the same sample are listed, as sequenced in a study of graft-versus-host responses after intestinal transplantation. Repertoires were generated with immunoSEQ multiplex PCR, while TCRdb's copy carries only in-frame clones and drops some. The repertoire holds over 9,000 clones, 25% to 30% seen once, with approximately 3.5% in the top ten. The source material was alloreactive CD4+ T cells from a mixed lymphocyte reaction culture, sampled before intestinal transplant. Subset defined: CFSE-low proliferating T cells sorted from roughly 6-day pre-transplant mixed lymphocyte reaction (GvH or HvG direction). The receptors originated from a human patient who received an intestinal transplant.

This sequence joins TRBV7-9 and TRBJ2-7; tentatively, D is TRBD2 (5 bases). The CDR3 runs 13 residues. V lost 5 bases to trimming and J lost 5 bases, with 13 bases between them. Germline V gene lookup returns CDR1 SEHNR and CDR2 FQNEAQ (reference sequence). The CDR3 DNA sequence: TGTGCCAGCAGCCCCTCGTCGGGGAACGAGCAGTACTTC. Translated: CASSPSSGNEQYF.

The CDR3 DNA reads as TGTGCCAGCAGCTTAGTGGGGGGCAGAGACCCGTACGAGCAGTACTTC. As protein: CASSLVGGRDPYEQYF. V and J are TRBV7-8 and TRBJ2-7; tentatively, D is TRBD1 or TRBD2 (6 bases each). V shed 1 base and J shed 4 bases, with 17 bases lying between them. In germline, CDR1 is SGHVS, CDR2 FQNEAQ. CDR3 length equals 16 residues.

The chain uses TRBV5-4 and TRBJ1-1; D may be TRBD1 (6 bases). This CDR3 is built from 13 residues. V was clipped by 3 bases and J by 1 base, with 7 bases between them. CDR1 is SGHNT, CDR2 YYREEE, per germline (reference sequence). CDR3 residues: CASSWDTNTEAFF. The CDR3 DNA sequence: TGTGCCAGCAGCTGGGACACGAACACTGAAGCTTTCTTT.

The chain carries TRBV7-9 and TRBJ2-7; TRBD1 matches 7 bases. J gave up 4 bases and V 5 bases, and 8 bases lay outside the gene matches. Per germline, CDR1 SEHNR and CDR2 FQNEAQ (reference sequence). The CDR3 has 14 residues. The CDR3 DNA reads as TGTGCCAGCAGCCCCAGGACAGGCCCTTACGAGCAGTACTTC. This translates into CASSPRTGPYEQYF.

In this sample, this clone turned up a few times. The genes are TRBV19 and TRBJ2-7, with D perhaps given as TRBD1 or TRBD2 (5 bases each). The CDR3 is made up of 15 amino acids. With 5 bases removed from V and 4 bases from J, the gap between germline ends came to 18 bases. CDR1 and CDR2 from the germline V gene are LNHDA and SQIVND (reference sequence). The CDR3 DNA sequence: TGTGCCAGTAGTCCTTTCGGGACCGGACCTTACGAGCAGTACTTC. This sequence encodes CASSPFGTGPYEQYF.

This clone is deemed medium-sized. This chain connects TRBV11-1 to TRBJ1-1; maybe TRBD1 (6 bases). The CDR3 is 13 residues long. Trimming removed 1 base from V and 7 bases from J, with 10 bases in between. Per germline, CDR1 SGHAT and CDR2 FQDESV (reference sequence). The DNA for the CDR3 is TGTGCCAGCAGCTTAGGGACAGCCCTTGAAGCTTTCTTT. It specifies CASSLGTALEAFF.

The chain's CDR3 is CASSFRGLAGGAYEQYF. The CDR3 DNA reads as TGTGCCAGCAGCTTTAGGGGACTAGCGGGAGGAGCCTACGAGCAGTACTTC. The genes are TRBV7-2 and TRBJ2-7; TRBD2 matches at 15 bases. Looked up from germline, CDR1 is SGHTA and CDR2 is FQGNSA. The CDR3 consists of 17 residues. The J segment lost 2 bases and the V segment lost 3 bases, leaving 5 bases of the junction unmatched.

The V and J genes are TRBV5-1 and TRBJ2-5, with 11 positions matching TRBD1. J lost 2 bases, V lost 1 base, and 13 bases had no gene match. The germline gives CDR1 SGHRS, CDR2 YFSETQ. The CDR3 contains 19 residues. The CDR3 spells CASSLSPGWTGGPQETQYF. The CDR3 coding sequence is TGCGCCAGCAGCTTGTCCCCGGGGTGGACAGGGGGCCCACAAGAGACCCAGTACTTC.

This sequence joins TRBV4-3 and TRBJ2-2; D possibly uses TRBD1 or TRBD2 (5 bases each). CDR1 LGHNA and CDR2 YSLEER come from the germline V gene. The length of the CDR3 is 15 residues. With 0 bases removed from V and 4 bases from J, the gap between germline ends came to 9 bases. CDR3 region: CASSQDSGRTGELFF. The CDR3, as DNA: TGCGCCAGCAGCCAAGATTCGGGGCGCACCGGGGAGCTGTTTTTT.

This clone has more than one count but fewer than ten. The rearrangement joins TRBV27 to TRBJ2-1; D ambiguous. Trimming shortened V by 0 bases and J by 11 bases, and 11 bases separated the two germline ends. CDR1 is MNHEY and CDR2 is SMNVEV in the germline V gene (reference sequence). The CDR3 has 13 residues. The CDR3 region has the DNA TGTGCCAGCAGTTTATCGAACGGGTGGCAGCAGTTCTTC. It yields the protein CASSLSNGWQQFF.

In nucleotides, the CDR3 is TGTGCCTGGTGCGGCGGTCACAATGAGCAGTTCTTC. Its translation: CAWCGGHNEQFF. The rearrangement uses TRBV30 and TRBJ2-1; D is undetermined. Trimming stripped 5 bases from V and 5 bases from J, with 10 bases between. There are 12 residues in the CDR3. The V gene's germline CDR1 is GTSNPN and CDR2 SVGIG (reference sequence).

V is TRBV27 and J is TRBJ2-1; D unclear. V lost 5 bases and J lost 0, with 11 bases in between. Per the germline V gene, CDR1 is MNHEY and CDR2 is SMNVEV (reference sequence). The CDR3 totals 15 residues. The CDR3 nucleotides read TGTGCCAGCAGTCTGGGCCCCAGCTCCTACAATGAGCAGTTCTTC. Its translation: CASSLGPSSYNEQFF.

By proportion, this clone is medium-sized. The chain couples TRBV7-9 to TRBJ2-2; no definite D call. The V gene lost 8 bases and the J gene lost 4 bases, with 8 bases spanning the gap. This CDR3 region has 12 residues. The germline V gene has CDR1 SEHNR and CDR2 FQNEAQ (reference sequence). This CDR3 is CASSLGTGELFF. The CDR3 DNA is TGTGCCAGCTCCCTAGGCACCGGGGAGCTGTTTTTT.

This clone was detected only a few times. CDR3 amino acids: CASSSRGVEQYF. In DNA form, the CDR3 reads TGTGCCAGCAGCTCGAGGGGGGTCGAGCAGTACTTC. V and J are TRBV4-2 and TRBJ2-7; D may be TRBD1 or TRBD2 (6 bases each). Germline V gives CDR1 LGHNA, CDR2 YNFKEQ. The CDR3 has 12 residues. V was pared by 5 bases and J by 6 bases, with 11 bases between.

This clone is categorized as medium-sized (0.01 to 0.1%). The CDR3, as DNA: TGTGCCAGAAGACCGGGACACAACTATGGCTACACCTTC. Translated, it gives CARRPGHNYGYTF. The chain employs TRBV2 and TRBJ1-2, with D tentatively TRBD1 (6 bases). This CDR3 has 13 amino acids. Germline V gives CDR1 SNHLY, CDR2 FYNNEI. Trimming removed 9 bases from V and 2 bases from J, with 13 bases in between.

This clone is labeled medium-sized. V usage is TRBV14 and J usage is TRBJ2-7; no definite D call. Trimming removed 8 bases at V and 2 bases at J, with 13 bases between. The CDR3 loop spans 13 amino acids. The germline gives CDR1 SGHDN, CDR2 FVKESK. This chain's CDR3 is CASRPDGTYEQYF. The CDR3 region has the DNA TGTGCCAGCCGACCGGACGGAACCTACGAGCAGTACTTC.

This clone was found a few times. V and J are TRBV15 and TRBJ1-1; a possible D gene is TRBD1 (5 bases). Trimming cost V 0 bases and J 5 bases, with 19 bases left between them. The CDR3 consists of 17 residues. CDR1 is LNHNV, CDR2 YYDKDF, per germline (reference sequence). The CDR3 is CATSRDLGTQVGTEAFF. CDR3 nucleotide sequence: TGTGCCACCAGCAGAGATTTGGGGACGCAAGTTGGGACTGAAGCTTTCTTT.

The rearrangement uses TRBV4-1 and TRBJ2-7; 8 bases map to TRBD1. Unmatched junction bases numbered 8, after V lost 3 bases and J lost 1 base. CDR1 is MGHRA and CDR2 is YSYEKL in the germline V gene. CDR3 size: 16 residues. The CDR3 sequence: CASSQLGQGDSYEQYF. CDR3 sequence (DNA): TGCGCCAGCAGCCAGCTTGGACAGGGTGATTCCTACGAGCAGTACTTC.

The chain links TRBV12-5 to TRBJ2-2; 8 bases align to TRBD2. V trimming: 2 bases; J trimming: 7 bases; junction bases outside the gene matches: 6. This CDR3 is built from 15 residues. From germline, CDR1 is LGHNT and CDR2 FRNRAP. Written as DNA, the CDR3 is TGTGCTAGTGGTTTGATGGGACTAGGTGGCGGGGAGCTGTTTTTT. Translated, it gives CASGLMGLGGGELFF.

By sample fraction, this clone is medium-sized. This chain connects TRBV5-1 to TRBJ2-5; TRBD1 might be the D (6 bases). The CDR3 has 16 residues. V was shortened by 5 bases and J by 1 base, with 18 bases between the two germline ends. CDR1 is SGHRS, CDR2 YFSETQ, per germline. CDR3 sequence: CASRPVGAEPQETQYF. CDR3 DNA: TGCGCCAGCAGGCCGGTGGGGGCAGAACCCCAAGAGACCCAGTACTTC.

J is TRBJ1-5 and V is TRBV27; no definite D call. Germline V CDR1 and CDR2: MNHEY, SMNVEV (reference sequence). V lost 3 bases and J 4 bases, leaving 7 bases between the germline ends. The length of the CDR3 is 13 residues. The CDR3, as DNA: TGTGCCAGCAGTTTCGGAGGAAATCAGCCCCAGCATTTT. Protein product: CASSFGGNQPQHF.

V and J are TRBV2 and TRBJ2-5, with D perhaps assigned TRBD1 or TRBD2 (5 bases each). Looked up from germline, CDR1 is SNHLY and CDR2 is FYNNEI. This CDR3 is 15 amino acids long. Trimming took off 0 bases at V and 5 bases at J, with 13 bases between the two ends. For the CDR3, the DNA is TGTGCCAGCAGTGAAGCGCTTCGAGGGACGGAGACCCAGTACTTC. Its translation: CASSEALRGTETQYF. The variable domain in full, with the rest retrieved from reference TRBV2 and TRBJ2-5, is EPEVTQTPSHQVTQMGQEVILRCVPISNHLYFYWYRQILGQKVEFLVSFYNNEISEKSEIFDDQFSVERPDGSNFTLKIRSTKLEDSAMYFCASSEALRGTETQYFGPGTRLLVL.

The chain links TRBV27 to TRBJ1-3; maybe TRBD1 (5 bases). From germline, CDR1 is MNHEY and CDR2 SMNVEV (reference sequence). There are 17 residues in the CDR3. V was cut by 8 bases and J by 0 bases, with 20 bases left in between. The CDR3 nucleotides are TGTGCCAGCGAAAAATCGGAAAGGGGTAGCTCTGGAAACACCATATATTTT. It is translated as CASEKSERGSSGNTIYF.

V gene TRBV27 combines with J gene TRBJ2-7, with D unclear. The CDR3 covers 15 residues. Trimming cost V 3 bases and J 2 bases, with 14 bases left between them. Germline assignment: CDR1 MNHEY and CDR2 SMNVEV (reference sequence). CDR3 DNA sequence: TGTGCCAGCAGTTTGAAGGACGCGGCCCCCTACGAGCAGTACTTC. Translating gives CASSLKDAAPYEQYF.

The chain uses TRBV19 and TRBJ1-5; D is unclear. The length of the CDR3 is 15 residues. Trimming took 5 bases from V and 1 from J, leaving 12 bases between them. Germline-derived CDR1 and CDR2 are LNHDA and SQIVND (reference sequence). CDR3 nucleotides: TGTGCCAGTAGTCCCCTCCGGTGGAGCAATCAGCCCCAGCATTTT. This encodes CASSPLRWSNQPQHF.

V usage is TRBV19 and J usage is TRBJ1-1, with unresolved D. The CDR3 totals 13 residues. Trimming left V 5 bases short and J 0 bases short, with 7 bases between. The germline V gene has CDR1 LNHDA and CDR2 SQIVND (reference sequence). The CDR3 sequence is CASSAIMNTEAFF. CDR3 in DNA: TGTGCCAGTAGTGCAATAATGAACACTGAAGCTTTCTTT.

The J gene is TRBJ1-1, the V gene TRBV6-5, with D uncertain. The length of the CDR3 is 16 residues. Trimming left V 2 bases short and J 0 bases short, with 13 bases between. CDR1 and CDR2 from the germline V gene are MNHEY and SVGAGI. CDR3 loop: CASSYDYTRVNTEAFF. The CDR3 bases are TGTGCCAGCAGTTACGATTATACTCGAGTGAACACTGAAGCTTTCTTT.

J is TRBJ2-7 and V is TRBV7-8; D gene uncertain. Germline V CDR1 and CDR2: SGHVS, FQNEAQ. The CDR3 has 15 residues. V lost 5 bases to trimming and J lost 0 bases, with 14 bases between them. CDR3 nucleotides: TGTGCCAGCAGCCCCTTGATGCCAAGCTCCTACGAGCAGTACTTC. Translation gives CASSPLMPSSYEQYF.

The V and J genes are TRBV6-6 and TRBJ2-7; D may match TRBD1 or TRBD2 (5 bases each). The V end lost 6 bases, the J end lost 5 bases, and 14 bases lay between the germline ends. Per the germline V gene, CDR1 is MNHNY and CDR2 is SVGAGI (reference sequence). The CDR3 is made up of 13 amino acids. CDR3 DNA: TGTGCCAGCAGCCTCCCAGGGCGGGACGAGCAGTACTTC. This gives the protein CASSLPGRDEQYF.

The rearrangement links TRBV28 to TRBJ2-2; D remains ambiguous. V lost 2 bases, J lost 4 bases, and 2 bases lay in between. This CDR3 comprises 12 residues. The germline V gene has CDR1 MDHEN and CDR2 SYDVKM. The chain's CDR3 is CASSLGTGELFF. In nucleotides, the CDR3 is TGTGCCAGCAGTTTAGGCACCGGGGAGCTGTTTTTT.

This clone has a handful of counts. The chain uses TRBV6-5 and TRBJ1-1; D remains unclear. Trimming cost V 7 bases and J 1 base, with 7 bases left between them. The CDR3 totals 12 residues. Germline CDR1 reads MNHEY; CDR2 reads SVGAGI. The CDR3 is CASKMPNTEAFF. Here the CDR3 DNA reads TGTGCCAGCAAAATGCCGAACACTGAAGCTTTCTTT.

This clone has only a few counts. The rearrangement links TRBV7-3 to TRBJ2-2, with D perhaps matching TRBD2 (6 bases). Germline values: CDR1 SGHTA, CDR2 FQGTGA. There are 14 residues in the CDR3. V lost 1 base and J 7 bases, leaving 10 bases between the germline ends. The CDR3, as DNA: TGTGCCAGCAGCTTAATCGCGGGGAGCGGGGAGCTGTTTTTT. This sequence encodes CASSLIAGSGELFF.